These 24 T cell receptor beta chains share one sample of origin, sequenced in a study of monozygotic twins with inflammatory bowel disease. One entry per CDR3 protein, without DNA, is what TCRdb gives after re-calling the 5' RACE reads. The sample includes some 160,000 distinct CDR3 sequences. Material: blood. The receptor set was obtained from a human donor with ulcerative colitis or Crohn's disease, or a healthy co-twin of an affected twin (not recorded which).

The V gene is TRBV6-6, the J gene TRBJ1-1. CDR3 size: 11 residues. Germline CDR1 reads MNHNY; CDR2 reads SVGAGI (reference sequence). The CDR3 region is CASSYSGEAFF.

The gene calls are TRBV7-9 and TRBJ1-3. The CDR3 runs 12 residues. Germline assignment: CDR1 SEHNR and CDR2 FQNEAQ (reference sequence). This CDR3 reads CASSFPGNTIYF.

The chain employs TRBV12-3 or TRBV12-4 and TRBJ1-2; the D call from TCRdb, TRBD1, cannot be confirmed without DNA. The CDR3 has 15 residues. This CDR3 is CASSPRTGSNYGYTF.

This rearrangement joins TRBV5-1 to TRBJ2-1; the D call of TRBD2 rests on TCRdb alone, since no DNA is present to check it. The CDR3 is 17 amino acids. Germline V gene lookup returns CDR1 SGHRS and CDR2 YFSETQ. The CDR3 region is CASSPGPSRYSYNEQFF.

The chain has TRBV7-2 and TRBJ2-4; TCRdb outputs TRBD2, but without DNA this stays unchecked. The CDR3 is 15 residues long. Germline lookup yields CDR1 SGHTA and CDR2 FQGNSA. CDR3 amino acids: CASSLPRTSGNIQYF.

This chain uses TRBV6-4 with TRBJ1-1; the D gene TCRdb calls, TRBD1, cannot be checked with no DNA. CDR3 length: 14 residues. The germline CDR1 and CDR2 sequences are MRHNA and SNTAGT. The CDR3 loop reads CASSQQGIPTEAFF.

The CDR3 reads CSARPRTGEGYTEAFF. The chain combines TRBV20-1 with TRBJ1-1; TCRdb designates TRBD1, a call that cannot be tested without DNA. CDR1 is DFQATT and CDR2 is SNEGSKA in the germline V gene (reference sequence). The CDR3 loop spans 16 amino acids.

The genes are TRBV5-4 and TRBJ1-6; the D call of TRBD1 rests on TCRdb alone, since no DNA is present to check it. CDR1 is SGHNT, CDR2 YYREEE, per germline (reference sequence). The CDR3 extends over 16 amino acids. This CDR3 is CASSGFQGLGNSPLHF. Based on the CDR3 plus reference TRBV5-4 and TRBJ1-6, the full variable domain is ETGVTQSPTHLIKTRGQQVTLRCSSQSGHNTVSWYQQALGQGPQFIFQYYREEENGRGNFPPRFSGLQFPNYSSELNVNALELDDSALYLCASSGFQGLGNSPLHFGNGTRLTVT.

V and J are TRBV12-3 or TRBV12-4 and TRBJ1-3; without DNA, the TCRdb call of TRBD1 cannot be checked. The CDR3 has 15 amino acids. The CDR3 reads CASSLGQGTLNTIYF.

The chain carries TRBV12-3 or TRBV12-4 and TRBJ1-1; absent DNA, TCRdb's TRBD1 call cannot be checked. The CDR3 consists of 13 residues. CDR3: CASSLGRGPEAFF.

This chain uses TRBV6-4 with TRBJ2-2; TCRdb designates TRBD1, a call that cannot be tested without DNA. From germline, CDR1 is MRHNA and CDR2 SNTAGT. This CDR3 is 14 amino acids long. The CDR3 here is CASSGTPGTGELFF.

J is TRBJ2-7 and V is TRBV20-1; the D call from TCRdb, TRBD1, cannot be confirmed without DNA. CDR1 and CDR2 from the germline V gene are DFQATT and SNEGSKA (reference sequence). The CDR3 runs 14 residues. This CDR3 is CSAIPFHRGYEQYF.

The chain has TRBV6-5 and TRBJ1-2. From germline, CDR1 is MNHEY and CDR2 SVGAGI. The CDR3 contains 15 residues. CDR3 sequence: CASSYSAAGKRGYTF.

The CDR3 is CSARDLRWTGTNEKLFF. V usage is TRBV20-1 and J usage is TRBJ1-4; without DNA, the TCRdb call of TRBD1 cannot be checked. The CDR3 contains 17 residues. Germline loops: CDR1 DFQATT, CDR2 SNEGSKA (reference sequence).

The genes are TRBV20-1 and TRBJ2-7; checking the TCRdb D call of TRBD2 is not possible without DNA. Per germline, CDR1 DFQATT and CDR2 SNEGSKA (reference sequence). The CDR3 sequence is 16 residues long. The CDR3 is CSARDALGAGRGEQYF.

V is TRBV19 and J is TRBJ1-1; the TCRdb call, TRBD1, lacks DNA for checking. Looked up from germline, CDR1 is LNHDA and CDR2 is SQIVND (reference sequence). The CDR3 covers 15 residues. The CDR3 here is CASSISLTGGTEAFF.

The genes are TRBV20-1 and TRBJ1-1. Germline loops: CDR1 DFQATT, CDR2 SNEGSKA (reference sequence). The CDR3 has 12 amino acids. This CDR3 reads CSARRGNTEAFF.

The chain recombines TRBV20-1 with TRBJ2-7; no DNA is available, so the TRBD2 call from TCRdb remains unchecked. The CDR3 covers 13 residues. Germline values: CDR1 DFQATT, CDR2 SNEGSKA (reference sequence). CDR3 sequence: CSASLTSGYEQYF.

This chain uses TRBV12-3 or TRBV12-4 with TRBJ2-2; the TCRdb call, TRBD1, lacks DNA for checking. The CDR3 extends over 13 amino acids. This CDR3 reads CASSFWGDGELFF.

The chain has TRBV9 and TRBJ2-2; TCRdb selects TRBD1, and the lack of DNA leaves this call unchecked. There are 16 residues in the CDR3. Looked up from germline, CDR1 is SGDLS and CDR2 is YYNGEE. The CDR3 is CASNSGTGANTGELFF.

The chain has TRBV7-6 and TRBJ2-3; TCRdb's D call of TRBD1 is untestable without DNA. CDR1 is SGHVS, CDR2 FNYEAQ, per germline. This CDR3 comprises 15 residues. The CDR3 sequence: CASSLDFGGADTQYF.

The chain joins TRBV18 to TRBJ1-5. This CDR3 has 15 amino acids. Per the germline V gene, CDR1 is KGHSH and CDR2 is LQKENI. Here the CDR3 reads CASSLGPAGNQPQHF.

This chain's CDR3 is CASSPTRGKGGELFF. V is TRBV7-3 and J is TRBJ2-2; the TRBD1 assignment by TCRdb is unverifiable without DNA. CDR1 is SGHTA and CDR2 is FQGTGA in the germline V gene. CDR3 length equals 15 residues.

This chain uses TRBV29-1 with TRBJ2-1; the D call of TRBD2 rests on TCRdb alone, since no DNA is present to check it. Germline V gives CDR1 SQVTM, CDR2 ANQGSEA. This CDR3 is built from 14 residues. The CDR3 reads CSVPSAGGRDEQFF.